What follows are 31 T cell receptor beta chains derived from one specimen sequenced in a study of T cell clonality in common variable immunodeficiency. Data came from immunoSEQ multiplex PCR; TCRdb stores just in-frame clones and leaves some out. In total the sample includes more than 65,000 clones, none of them seen once. Sequences were obtained from peripheral blood mononuclear cells. These receptors were collected from a person between 18 and 75 years old in good health.

This clone was seen ten or more times. The read terminates 3 residues before the CDR3 end, so the remaining end is supplied by the germline J gene. The chain has TRBV2 and TRBJ1-4; unclear D gene. V lost 6 bases and J lost 6, with 11 bases in between. Germline V gives CDR1 SNHLY, CDR2 FYNNEI. The CDR3 is 13 amino acids. The CDR3 here is CASSYSGHEKLFF. The sequenced part of the CDR3 DNA is TGTGCCAGCAGCTATTCGGGTCATGAAAAA.

This clone was picked up many times. The CDR3 end lies 3 residues beyond the end of the read and is filled in from the germline J gene. The J gene is TRBJ2-5, the V gene TRBV18; 7 bases are shared with TRBD2. Germline-derived CDR1 and CDR2 are KGHSH and LQKENI. The length of the CDR3 is 14 residues. V trimming: 3 bases; J trimming: 5 bases; junction bases outside the gene matches: 6. CDR3 DNA (partial): TGTGCCAGCTCACCCCCCATCGGGGGGGAGACC. Its translation is CASSPPIGGET. The whole CDR3 region reads CASSPPIGGETQYF.

In its sample, this clone was seen many times. Read sequence stops 3 residues before the CDR3 end, and the germline J gene provides the missing end. The V gene is TRBV19, the J gene TRBJ2-3; TRBD1 agrees at 7 bases. CDR3 length: 14 residues. Germline V lookup: CDR1 LNHDA, CDR2 SQIVND (reference sequence). V lost 7 bases to trimming and J lost 0 bases; unmatched junction nucleotides: 4. CDR3 in amino acids: CASNLGQSTDTQYF. The CDR3 DNA, read in part, is TGTGCCAGTAATTTGGGACAGAGCACAGATACG.

This clone came up many times. The read terminates 3 residues ahead of where the CDR3 ends, so the germline J gene completes it. This chain connects TRBV7-2 to TRBJ2-5, with D possibly being TRBD2 (6 bases). Germline CDR1 reads SGHTA; CDR2 reads FQGNSA. This CDR3 is 14 amino acids long. The V end lost 2 bases, the J end lost 5 bases, and 12 bases lay between the germline ends. CDR3 sequence: CASSLSAGRETQYF. Incomplete CDR3 DNA: TGTGCCAGCAGCTTATCCGCGGGAAGGGAGACC.

This clone was seen at least ten times. The CDR3 reads CASSLRTGQADPANTQYF. The sequenced part of the CDR3 DNA is TGTGCCAGCAGCCTTAGGACAGGGCAAGCCGACCCAGCTAATACG. The chain links TRBV9 to TRBJ2-3; TRBD1 aligns across 8 bases. The CDR3 end is not reached by the read, which stops 3 residues before it; the germline J gene fills it in. The germline V gene encodes CDR1 SGDLS and CDR2 YYNGEE. The CDR3 extends over 18 amino acids. V lost 4 bases, J lost 7 bases, and 20 bases stayed unmatched.

This clone was counted at least ten times. This chain's CDR3 is CASSPQDRGQETQYF. The sequenced part of the CDR3 DNA is TGTGCCAGCTCGCCCCAGGACAGGGGGCAAGAGACC. This chain uses TRBV18 with TRBJ2-5, with TRBD1 matching over 10 bases. The sequenced fragment ends 3 residues before the CDR3 boundary, so the rest is inferred from the germline J gene. The V gene's germline CDR1 is KGHSH and CDR2 LQKENI. Germline trimming cut 6 bases from V and 2 bases from J; bases unmatched to any gene: 6. This CDR3 has 15 amino acids.

Points on this clone: The read is 3 residues too short to cover the CDR3 end, so that end is filled in from the germline J gene. This chain links TRBV18 with TRBJ1-1; 7 bases agree with TRBD1. The CDR3 totals 14 residues. J was trimmed by 5 bases and V by 4 bases; bases with no gene match: 7. Per the germline V gene, CDR1 is KGHSH and CDR2 is LQKENI. The CDR3 region is CASSLGTVETEAFF. The DNA read from the CDR3 is TGTGCCAGCTCACTCGGGACAGTGGAGACTGAA.

This clone has ten or more counts. With the read ending 3 residues before the CDR3 end, the germline J gene is used to fill in that end. This rearrangement joins TRBV20-1 to TRBJ2-2, with 10 bases matching TRBD2. Trimming removed 3 bases from V and 7 bases from J; junction bases left unmatched: 5. Germline loops: CDR1 DFQATT, CDR2 SNEGSKA (reference sequence). The CDR3 has 14 residues. Incomplete CDR3 DNA: TGCAGTGCTAGGCTCCAGCGGGAGGGCGGGGAG. Its translation: CSARLQREGGE. The CDR3, in full, reads CSARLQREGGELFF.

Many counts were recorded for this clone. The read is 3 residues too short to cover the CDR3 end, so that end is filled in from the germline J gene. The chain links TRBV2 to TRBJ1-5, with TRBD1 matching over 8 bases. Germline trimming cut 3 bases from V and 4 bases from J; bases unmatched to any gene: 5. Germline-derived CDR1 and CDR2 are SNHLY and FYNNEI. CDR3 length equals 15 residues. CDR3 amino acids: CASSDPTGGNQPQHF. The CDR3 bases that were read are TGTGCCAGCAGTGACCCTACAGGGGGGAATCAGCCC.

Ten or more counts support this clone. The read finishes 3 residues shy of the CDR3 end, and the germline J gene is used to complete it. V usage is TRBV7-3 and J usage is TRBJ2-3, with TRBD2 identical over 12 bases. CDR1 and CDR2 from the germline V gene are SGHTA and FQGTGA. V was pared by 4 bases and J by 6 bases, with 5 bases of the junction left unmatched. This CDR3 contains 15 residues. The CDR3 spells CASSSTSGSLDTQYF. CDR3 DNA (partial): TGTGCCAGCAGCTCGACTAGCGGGAGTTTGGATACG.

This clone was counted many times. The CDR3 protein is CSARDRGTSGGSYNEQFF. The sequenced part of the CDR3 DNA is TGCAGTGCTAGAGATAGGGGGACTAGCGGAGGCTCCTACAATGAG. The genes are TRBV20-1 and TRBJ2-1, with 11 bases that match TRBD2. Read sequence stops 3 residues before the CDR3 end, and the germline J gene provides the missing end. The trim removed 0 bases at V and 0 bases at J, leaving 7 bases unmatched. The CDR3 has 18 amino acids. Germline V gene lookup returns CDR1 DFQATT and CDR2 SNEGSKA (reference sequence).

This clone was picked up many times. The read terminates 3 residues before the CDR3 end, so the remaining end is supplied by the germline J gene. This sequence joins TRBV6-2 or TRBV6-3 and TRBJ2-1; perhaps TRBD1 as D (6 bases). There are 17 residues in the CDR3. Trimming removed 6 bases at V and 0 bases at J, with 18 bases between. Germline values: CDR1 MNHEY, CDR2 SVGEGT. The CDR3 bases that were read are TGTGCCAGCAGACGACCGGGACACTTGAGCTCCTACAATGAG. This codes for CASRRPGHLSSYNE. The entire CDR3 reads CASRRPGHLSSYNEQFF.

There are many counts of this clone. Read data end 3 residues before the CDR3 end; the end is taken from the germline J gene. The chain couples TRBV9 to TRBJ2-2; TRBD2 is a possible D gene (6 bases). The V gene's germline CDR1 is SGDLS and CDR2 YYNGEE. CDR3 length: 16 residues. Trimming shortened V by 0 bases and J by 5 bases, and 14 bases separated the two germline ends. The CDR3 sequence is CASSVGSSGGTGELFF. The CDR3 bases that were read are TGTGCCAGCAGCGTAGGAAGTAGCGGTGGGACCGGGGAG.

In this sample, this clone turned up many times. The DNA ends 3 residues before the CDR3 does, and the rest of the CDR3 is filled in from the germline J gene. The chain carries TRBV20-1 and TRBJ2-3; D is unresolved. The germline V gene encodes CDR1 DFQATT and CDR2 SNEGSKA (reference sequence). The V end lost 3 bases, the J end lost 6 bases, and 10 bases lay between the germline ends. The CDR3 contains 12 residues. CDR3 amino acids: CSASDRVDTQYF. CDR3 DNA (partial): TGCAGTGCTAGTGATCGGGTGGATACG.

This clone was picked up many times. The read is 3 residues too short to cover the CDR3 end, so that end is filled in from the germline J gene. This chain connects TRBV7-3 to TRBJ2-7; TRBD2 aligns across 8 bases. The CDR3 sequence is 15 residues long. The germline V gene has CDR1 SGHTA and CDR2 FQGTGA. V trimming: 3 bases; J trimming: 3 bases; junction bases outside the gene matches: 7. The part of the CDR3 DNA that was read is TGTGCCAGCAGCTTTGCTAGCGGGTCACACTACGAG. Translation: CASSFASGSHYE. The entire CDR3 is CASSFASGSHYEQYF.

This clone was counted ten times or more. CDR3 sequence reads: CASSPPGQGSTDTQYF. CDR3 DNA (partial): TGTGCCAGCTCACCACCGGGACAGGGCAGCACAGATACG. The chain uses TRBV18 and TRBJ2-3; 9 bases align to TRBD1. Read data end 3 residues before the CDR3 end; the end is taken from the germline J gene. This CDR3 is 16 amino acids long. Germline V CDR1 and CDR2: KGHSH, LQKENI. Unmatched junction bases numbered 1, after V lost 0 bases and J lost 0 bases.

At least ten counts were recorded for this clone. With the read ending 3 residues before the CDR3 end, the germline J gene is used to fill in that end. The chain recombines TRBV30 with TRBJ1-1; 8 nucleotides line up with TRBD1. CDR1 and CDR2 from the germline V gene are GTSNPN and SVGIG (reference sequence). CDR3 length: 14 residues. The ends lost 2 bases at V and 1 base at J; junction bases unmatched: 3. The CDR3 region is CAWSWTGWNTEAFF. The DNA read from the CDR3 is TGTGCCTGGAGTTGGACAGGGTGGAACACTGAA.

This clone was recorded at least ten times. The observed sequence ends 3 residues before the CDR3 terminus, with the missing tail filled in from the germline J gene. The V and J genes are TRBV6-2 or TRBV6-3 and TRBJ2-5; D ambiguous. Germline V CDR1 and CDR2: MNHEY, SVGEGT. The CDR3 is made up of 15 amino acids. V was cut by 0 bases and J by 5 bases, with 13 bases left in between. CDR3 bases read: TGTGCCAGCAGTTACTCGAATTCGGTCCGGGAGACC. This translates into CASSYSNSVRET. The full CDR3 reads CASSYSNSVRETQYF.

In this sample, this clone turned up many times. The CDR3 extends 3 residues past the end of the read, so its final part is completed from the germline J gene. The genes are TRBV29-1 and TRBJ2-2; TRBD2 matches at 10 bases. J was trimmed by 7 bases and V by 7 bases; bases with no gene match: 6. Germline CDR1 reads SQVTM; CDR2 reads ANQGSEA. The CDR3 is 13 amino acids. The DNA read from the CDR3 is TGCAGCGCCAGACTAGCGGGTGACGGGGAG. Translation gives CSARLAGDGE. From start to end, the CDR3 is CSARLAGDGELFF.

In its sample, this clone was seen many times. The read terminates 3 residues ahead of where the CDR3 ends, so the germline J gene completes it. Other DNA sequences in this sample translate to the same CDR3. V is TRBV20-1 and J is TRBJ2-1, with a weak D call TRBD2 (5 bases). The CDR3 consists of 12 residues. CDR1 and CDR2 from the germline V gene are DFQATT and SNEGSKA (reference sequence). Trimming removed 1 base at V and 6 bases at J, with 7 bases between. The DNA read from the CDR3 is TGCAGTGCTAGAGTGAGCGGCAATGAG. As protein: CSARVSGNE. The complete CDR3 protein is CSARVSGNEQFF.

This clone showed up many times. Partial CDR3 DNA: TGTGCCAGTAGCTTCGGGACAGGGACCCCCGGGGAG. Translation: CASSFGTGTPGE. The full CDR3 is CASSFGTGTPGELFF. This chain links TRBV19 with TRBJ2-2, with 9 positions matching TRBD1. The sequence runs out 3 residues before the end of the CDR3; the remainder is reconstructed from the germline J gene. There are 15 residues in the CDR3. Germline V gives CDR1 LNHDA, CDR2 SQIVND (reference sequence). Trimming cost V 6 bases and J 6 bases; bases outside gene matches: 8.

Ten or more counts support this clone. The observed sequence ends 3 residues before the CDR3 terminus, with the missing tail filled in from the germline J gene. The gene calls are TRBV23-1 and TRBJ2-7; D may be TRBD1 (5 bases). TRBV23-1 belongs to the ORF category, with a function that is uncertain. The CDR3 is 12 residues long. With 3 bases removed from V and 3 bases from J, the gap between germline ends came to 6 bases. Partial CDR3 DNA: TGCGCCAGCAGTCACCAGGGCTACGAG. Its protein is CASSHQGYE. The CDR3, in full, reads CASSHQGYEQYF.

As to this clone: The DNA ends 3 residues before the CDR3 does, and the rest of the CDR3 is filled in from the germline J gene. Other DNA sequences within the sample encode an identical CDR3. The V call is TRBV7-9, the J call TRBJ2-2; D ambiguous. Trimming removed 5 bases from V and 3 bases from J, with 10 bases in between. The CDR3 is 14 amino acids. Germline V gene data show CDR1 as SEHNR and CDR2 as FQNEAQ (reference sequence). The CDR3 bases that were read are TGTGCCAGCAGCCCAAGGGCCTACACCGGGGAG. Its translation: CASSPRAYTGE. The whole CDR3 region reads CASSPRAYTGELFF.

This clone was seen repeatedly, ten times or more. The missing CDR3 end, 3 residues past where the read stops, is filled in from the germline J gene. V and J are TRBV7-9 and TRBJ2-1; 11 bases agree with TRBD2. The germline gives CDR1 SEHNR, CDR2 FQNEAQ (reference sequence). CDR3 length: 15 amino acids. J lost 5 bases, V lost 1 base, and 1 base had no gene match. This CDR3 reads CASSLVLAGDNEQFF. The covered CDR3 bases are TGTGCCAGCAGCTTAGTACTAGCGGGAGACAATGAG.

This clone appeared many times. The read halts 3 residues ahead of the CDR3 end, with the missing end drawn from the germline J gene. The genes are TRBV6-1 and TRBJ2-1, with D perhaps matching TRBD2 (6 bases). CDR3 length: 14 residues. Germline V gene sequence: CDR1 MNHNS, CDR2 SASEGT. V lost 4 bases to trimming and J lost 5 bases, with 12 bases between them. The CDR3 reads CASSGGAGDNEQFF. The covered CDR3 bases are TGTGCCAGCAGTGGGGGAGCGGGCGACAATGAG.

This clone was picked up many times. The CDR3 end is not reached by the read, which stops 3 residues before it; the germline J gene fills it in. This sequence joins TRBV30 and TRBJ1-1; TRBD1 agrees at 7 bases. Germline loops: CDR1 GTSNPN, CDR2 SVGIG (reference sequence). CDR3 size: 13 residues. J gave up 5 bases and V 6 bases, and 9 bases lay outside the gene matches. CDR3 protein: CACLTGEGTEAFF. The sequenced part of the CDR3 DNA is TGTGCCTGTCTTACAGGGGAGGGTACTGAA.

This clone was detected ten times or more. The CDR3 bases that were read are TGCAGCGTTGGTACAAATCAGCCC. It is translated as CSVGTNQP. The whole CDR3 region reads CSVGTNQPQHF. The chain couples TRBV29-1 to TRBJ1-5, with D unresolved. The read falls 3 residues short of the CDR3 end, and the missing part is taken from the germline J gene. From germline, CDR1 is SQVTM and CDR2 ANQGSEA. V lost 4 bases and J 4 bases, leaving 5 bases between the germline ends. This CDR3 has 11 amino acids.

The sample holds many counts of this clone. The read terminates 3 residues ahead of where the CDR3 ends, so the germline J gene completes it. The chain is built from TRBV5-4 and TRBJ2-1, with 11 bases that match TRBD2. Germline V gene lookup returns CDR1 SGHNT and CDR2 YYREEE (reference sequence). CDR3 size: 16 residues. V trimming: 3 bases; J trimming: 9 bases; junction bases outside the gene matches: 11. The sequenced part of the CDR3 DNA is TGTGCCAGCAGCTCGATTAGCGGGAGGGCCAGACGTGAG. This gives the protein CASSSISGRARRE. The CDR3 reads in full as CASSSISGRARREQFF. Together with reference TRBV5-4 and TRBJ2-1, the CDR3 gives the full variable domain: ETGVTQSPTHLIKTRGQQVTLRCSSQSGHNTVSWYQQALGQGPQFIFQYYREEENGRGNFPPRFSGLQFPNYSSELNVNALELDDSALYLCASSSISGRARREQFFGPGTRLTVL.

This clone was observed at least ten times. The sequenced fragment ends 3 residues before the CDR3 boundary, so the rest is inferred from the germline J gene. The chain couples TRBV28 to TRBJ2-1; 11 nucleotides align to TRBD2. This CDR3 has 17 amino acids. With V trimmed by 2 bases and J by 8 bases, 11 bases remained unmatched. Germline V gene sequence: CDR1 MDHEN, CDR2 SYDVKM. The CDR3 bases that were read are TGTGCCAGCAGTTTACGGTCTAGCGGGGGGTACATAGATGAG. Residues: CASSLRSSGGYIDE. The whole CDR3 reads CASSLRSSGGYIDEQFF. The full variable domain, rest sourced from reference TRBV28 and TRBJ2-1, is DVKVTQSSRYLVKRTGEKVFLECVQDMDHENMFWYRQDPGLGLRLIYFSYDVKMKEKGDIPEGYSVSREKKERFSLILESASTNQTSMYLCASSLRSSGGYIDEQFFGPGTRLTVL.

This clone was observed at least ten times. The CDR3 extends 3 residues past the end of the read, so its final part is completed from the germline J gene. The V and J genes are TRBV20-1 and TRBJ1-5; TRBD1 might be the D (6 bases). Germline assignment: CDR1 DFQATT and CDR2 SNEGSKA (reference sequence). The CDR3 runs to 13 residues. V shed 1 base and J shed 6 bases, with 10 bases lying between them. This CDR3 is CSARVGGAQPQHF. The sequenced part of the CDR3 DNA is TGCAGTGCTAGAGTTGGGGGCGCTCAGCCC.

This clone showed up many times. The missing CDR3 end, 3 residues past where the read stops, is filled in from the germline J gene. This rearrangement joins TRBV12-3 or TRBV12-4 to TRBJ2-2; no firm D call. The CDR3 runs to 14 residues. V was shortened by 1 base and J by 6 bases, with 9 bases between the two germline ends. CDR3 sequence: CASSLDLSSGELFF. The part of the CDR3 DNA that was read is TGTGCCAGCAGTTTAGATCTAAGCTCCGGGGAG.